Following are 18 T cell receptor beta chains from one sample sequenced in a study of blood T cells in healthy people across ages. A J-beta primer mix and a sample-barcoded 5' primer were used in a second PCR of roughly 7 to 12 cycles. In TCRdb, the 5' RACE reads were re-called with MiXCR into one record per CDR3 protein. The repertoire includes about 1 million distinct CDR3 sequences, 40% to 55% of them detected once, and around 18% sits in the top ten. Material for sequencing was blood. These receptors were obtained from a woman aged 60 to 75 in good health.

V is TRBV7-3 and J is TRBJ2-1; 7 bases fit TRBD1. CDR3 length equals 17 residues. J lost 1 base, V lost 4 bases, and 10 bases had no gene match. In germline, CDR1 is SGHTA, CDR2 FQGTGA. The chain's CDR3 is CASSSLTGVASYNEQFF. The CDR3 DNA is TGTGCCAGCAGCTCATTAACAGGGGTCGCATCCTACAATGAGCAGTTCTTC.

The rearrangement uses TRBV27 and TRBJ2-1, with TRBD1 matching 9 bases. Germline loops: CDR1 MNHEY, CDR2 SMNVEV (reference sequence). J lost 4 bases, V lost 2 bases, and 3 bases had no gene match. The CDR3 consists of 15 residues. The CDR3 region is CASSLRDREYNEQFF. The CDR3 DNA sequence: TGTGCCAGCAGTTTAAGGGACAGGGAGTACAATGAGCAGTTCTTC.

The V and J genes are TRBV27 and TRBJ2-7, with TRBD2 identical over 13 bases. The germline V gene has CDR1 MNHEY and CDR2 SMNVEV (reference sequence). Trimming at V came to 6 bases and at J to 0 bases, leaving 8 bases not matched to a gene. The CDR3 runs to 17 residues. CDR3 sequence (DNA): TGTGCCAGCAGGGCTGGGACTAGCGGGACGAGCTCCTACGAGCAGTACTTC. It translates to CASRAGTSGTSSYEQYF.

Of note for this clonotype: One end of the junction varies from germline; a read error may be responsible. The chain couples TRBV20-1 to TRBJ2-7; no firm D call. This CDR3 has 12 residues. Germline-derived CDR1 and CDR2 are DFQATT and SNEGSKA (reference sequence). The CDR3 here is CGASQADYEQYF. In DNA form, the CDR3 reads TGCGGTGCTAGTCAGGCAGACTACGAGCAGTACTTC.

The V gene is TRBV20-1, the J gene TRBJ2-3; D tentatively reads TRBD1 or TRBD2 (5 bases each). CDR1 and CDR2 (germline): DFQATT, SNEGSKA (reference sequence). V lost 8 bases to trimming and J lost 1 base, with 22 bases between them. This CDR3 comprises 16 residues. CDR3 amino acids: CSSTPGTQYGTDTQYF. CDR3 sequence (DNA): TGCAGTTCGACACCGGGGACGCAATACGGCACAGATACGCAGTATTTT.

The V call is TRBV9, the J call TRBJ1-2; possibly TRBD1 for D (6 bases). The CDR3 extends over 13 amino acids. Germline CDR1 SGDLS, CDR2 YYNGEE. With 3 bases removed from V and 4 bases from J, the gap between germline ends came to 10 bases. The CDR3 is CASSADSFYGYTF. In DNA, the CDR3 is TGTGCCAGCAGCGCGGACAGCTTCTATGGCTACACCTTC.

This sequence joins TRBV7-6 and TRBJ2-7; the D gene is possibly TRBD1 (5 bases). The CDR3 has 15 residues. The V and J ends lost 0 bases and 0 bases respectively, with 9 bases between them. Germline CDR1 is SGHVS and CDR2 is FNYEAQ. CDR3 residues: CASSLATARSYEQYF. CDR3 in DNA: TGTGCCAGCAGCTTAGCGACAGCCCGCTCCTACGAGCAGTACTTC. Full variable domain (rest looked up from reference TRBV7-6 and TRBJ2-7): GAGVSQSPRYKVTKRGQDVALRCDPISGHVSLYWYRQALGQGPEFLTYFNYEAQQDKSGLPNDRFSAERPEGSISTLTIQRTEQRDSAMYRCASSLATARSYEQYFGPGTRLTVT.

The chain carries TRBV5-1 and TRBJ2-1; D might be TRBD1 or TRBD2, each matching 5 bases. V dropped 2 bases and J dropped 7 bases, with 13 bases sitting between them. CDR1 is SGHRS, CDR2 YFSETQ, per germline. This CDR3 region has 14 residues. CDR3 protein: CASSFGDPRNEQFF. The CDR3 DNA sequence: TGCGCCAGCAGCTTCGGGGACCCTAGGAATGAGCAGTTCTTC.

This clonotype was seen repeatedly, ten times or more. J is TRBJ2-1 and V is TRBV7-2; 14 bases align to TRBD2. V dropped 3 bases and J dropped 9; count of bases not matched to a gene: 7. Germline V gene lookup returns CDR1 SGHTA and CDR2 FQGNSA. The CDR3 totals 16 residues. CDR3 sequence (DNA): TGTGCCAGCAGCTTCGGACTAGCGGGAGGCCGGGGTGAGCAGTTCTTC. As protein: CASSFGLAGGRGEQFF.

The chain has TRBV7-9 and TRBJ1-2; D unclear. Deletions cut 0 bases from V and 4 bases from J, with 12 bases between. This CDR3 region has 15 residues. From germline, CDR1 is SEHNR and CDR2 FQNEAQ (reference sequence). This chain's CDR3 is CASSLAMDGRYGYTF. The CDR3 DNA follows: TGTGCCAGCAGCTTAGCGATGGACGGACGCTATGGCTACACCTTC.

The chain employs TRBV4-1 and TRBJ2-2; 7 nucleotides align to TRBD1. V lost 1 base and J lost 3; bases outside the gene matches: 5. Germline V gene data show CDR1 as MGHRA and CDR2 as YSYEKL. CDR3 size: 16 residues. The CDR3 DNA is TGCGCCAGCAGCCAAGCGCGCAGGGGGTACACCGGGGAGCTGTTTTTT. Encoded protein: CASSQARRGYTGELFF.

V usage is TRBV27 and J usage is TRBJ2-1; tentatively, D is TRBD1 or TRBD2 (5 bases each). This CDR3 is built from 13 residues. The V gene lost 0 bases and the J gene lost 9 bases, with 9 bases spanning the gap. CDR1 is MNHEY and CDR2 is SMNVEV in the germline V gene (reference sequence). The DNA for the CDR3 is TGTGCCAGCAGTTTATCCCGGGACCTTGAGCAGTTCTTC. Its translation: CASSLSRDLEQFF.

The chain's CDR3 is CASSLKTGGHSNYGYTF. CDR3 nucleotides: TGTGCCAGCAGCTTAAAAACAGGGGGCCATTCCAACTATGGCTACACCTTC. The rearrangement joins TRBV7-2 to TRBJ1-2; 9 bases align to TRBD1. Germline CDR1 and CDR2: SGHTA and FQGNSA. There are 17 residues in the CDR3. Losses at the gene ends were 2 bases for V and 2 bases for J; bases not matched to a gene: 9.

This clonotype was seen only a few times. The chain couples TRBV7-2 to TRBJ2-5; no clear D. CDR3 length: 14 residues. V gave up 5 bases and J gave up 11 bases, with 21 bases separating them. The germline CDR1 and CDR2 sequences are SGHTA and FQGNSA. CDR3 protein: CASSLEPQSHEQYF. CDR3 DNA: TGTGCCAGCAGCCTAGAACCGCAATCTCATGAGCAGTACTTC.

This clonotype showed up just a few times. The CDR3 bases are TGTGCCAGCAGCCAAACCGGGACTAACTACGAGCAGTACTTC. This codes for CASSQTGTNYEQYF. The genes are TRBV3-1 and TRBJ2-7, with TRBD2 matching over 7 bases. Germline V gene lookup returns CDR1 LGHDT and CDR2 YNNKEL (reference sequence). The CDR3 contains 14 residues. Trimming removed 2 bases from V and 3 bases from J; junction bases left unmatched: 4.

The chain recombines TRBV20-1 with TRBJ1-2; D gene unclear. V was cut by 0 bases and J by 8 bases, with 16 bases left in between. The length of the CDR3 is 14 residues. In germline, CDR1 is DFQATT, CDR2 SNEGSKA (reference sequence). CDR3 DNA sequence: TGCAGTGCTAGAGATAGTGAAGGGCGCCGGGGCTACACCTTC. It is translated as CSARDSEGRRGYTF.

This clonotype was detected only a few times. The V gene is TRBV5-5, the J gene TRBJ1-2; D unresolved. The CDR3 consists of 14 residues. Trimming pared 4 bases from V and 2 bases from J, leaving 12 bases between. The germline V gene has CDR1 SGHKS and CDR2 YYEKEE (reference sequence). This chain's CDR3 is CASSPGASNYGYTF. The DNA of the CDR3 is TGTGCCAGCAGCCCAGGAGCCTCAAACTATGGCTACACCTTC. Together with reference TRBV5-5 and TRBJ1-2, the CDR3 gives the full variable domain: DAGVTQSPTHLIKTRGQQVTLRCSPISGHKSVSWYQQVLGQGPQFIFQYYEKEERGRGNFPDRFSARQFPNYSSELNVNALLLGDSALYLCASSPGASNYGYTFGSGTRLTVV.

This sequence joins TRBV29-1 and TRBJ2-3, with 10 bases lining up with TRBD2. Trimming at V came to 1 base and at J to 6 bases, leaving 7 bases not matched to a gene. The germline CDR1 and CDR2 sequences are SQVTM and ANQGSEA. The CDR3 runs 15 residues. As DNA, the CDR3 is TGCAGCGTTGAAGGGCTAGCGGGAGTACGGGATACGCAGTATTTT. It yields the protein CSVEGLAGVRDTQYF.